This T cell receptor (beta chain) stems from a study of CD8 T cells in Susac syndrome. Overall study findings and caveats: By the study's own acknowledgment, its TCR sequencing and HLA analysis included relatively few individuals.

The CDR3 covers 15 residues. V was shortened by 0 bases and J by 0 bases, with 5 bases between the two germline ends. Germline V gene data show CDR1 as KGHSH and CDR2 as LQKENI. Negative isolation was applied to CD8+ and CD4+ T cells, and FACS enrichment was applied to TEMRA cells. Details on this clonotype: The target antigen is unknown.

Random hexamers were used to reverse transcribe the RNA input (roughly 0.5 to 1 ug). Amplification of TCR beta CDR3 across 54 Vbeta and 13 Jbeta was performed with immunoSEQ multiplex PCR. TCRdb reprocessed the immunoSEQ multiplex PCR reads with MiXCR, giving one entry per CDR3 protein. In the table there are over 350,000 distinct CDR3 sequences, 85% of which are singletons. The chain links TRBV18 to TRBJ1-4, with no clear D. Sequenced: CD8+ T cells from PBMCs. This clonotype was obtained from a human donor with multiple sclerosis. The CDR3 nucleotides are TGTGCCAGCTCACCACCCGACGCAACTAATGAAAAACTGTTTTTT. Translated: CASSPPDATNEKLFF.